The rows below give T cell receptor beta chains drawn from one sample of a study of T cell responses to AZD1222 COVID-19 vaccine. Profiled with immunoSEQ multiplex PCR; TCRdb holds only in-frame clones, not every one. This sample carries 150,000 or so clones, approximately 90% of them seen once, and the ten largest clones take about 14%. Sequencing used peripheral blood, obtained on day 0 of AZD1222 vaccination. The receptor set was obtained from an adult in good health. The CDR3 runs from the conserved cysteine through the conserved F or W. A D gene is named only where the DNA matches it firmly. Size tells how often a clone was seen (once, few, many) or the class of an expanded clone, and some rows leave it out.

V	J	size	D	DNA	CDR3
TRBV28	TRBJ2-3	-	-	TGTGCCAGCAGCCCCGGACTATCTAGCACAGATACGCAGTATTTT	CASSPGLSSTDTQYF
TRBV5-8	TRBJ2-1	-	TRBD2	TGCTGGAGCGGGGGCCCCCCCCGCGAGCAGTTCTTC	CWSGGPPREQFF
TRBV11-2	TRBJ1-1	few	-	TGTGCCAGCAGCTTAATCCAGGGGAGTGAAGCTTTCTTT	CASSLIQGSEAFF
TRBV7-2	TRBJ2-3	few	-	TGTGCCAGCAGCTTAGACTACCAAAGCACAGATACGCAGTATTTT	CASSLDYQSTDTQYF
TRBV27	TRBJ1-3	-	-	TGTGCCAGCATGGCGGGGACCGCTGGAAACACCATATATTTT	CASMAGTAGNTIYF
TRBV7-9	TRBJ1-6	-	-	TGTGCCAGCAGCTTAGATAATTCACCCCTCCACTTT	CASSLDNSPLHF
TRBV27	TRBJ2-2	-	-	TGTGCCAGCAACCCCTTACCCGGGGCTGGGGTGAGCGGGGAGCTGTTTTTT	CASNPLPGAGVSGELFF
TRBV6-5	TRBJ2-4	-	-	TGTGCCAGCAGTTGGGGGGCCGGGACCAAAAACATTCAGTACTTC	CASSWGAGTKNIQYF
TRBV24-1	TRBJ1-5	-	-	TGTGCCACCGCGGGGGCCAATCAGCCCCAGCATTTT	CATAGANQPQHF
TRBV24-1	TRBJ2-2	-	-	TGTGCCGCCTACGGAGGCAACACCGGGGAGCTGTTTTTT	CAAYGGNTGELFF
TRBV4-1	TRBJ1-1	many	-	TGCGCCAGCAGCCAGGTTCAGGGAGCATTGAACACTGAAGCTTTCTTT	CASSQVQGALNTEAFF
TRBV3-1/TRBV3-2	TRBJ2-1	-	-	TGTGCCAGCAGCCAAGTTGTAGGTGCTAGCGTCTCCTACAATGAGCAGTTCTTC	CASSQVVGASVSYNEQFF
TRBV7-8	TRBJ1-1	-	-	TGTGCCAGCAGCTTAGTCGGTGGTGGAGGGTCTGAAGCTTTCTTT	CASSLVGGGGSEAFF
TRBV5-8	TRBJ1-1	-	-	TGTGCCAGCAGCCTGAGGAGGGGGGCAGCTTTCTTT	CASSLRRGAAFF
TRBV6-5	TRBJ1-1	-	-	TGTGCCAGCAGACAAACCGGGACGGGCGGCACTGAAGCTTTCTTT	CASRQTGTGGTEAFF
TRBV5-6	TRBJ1-2	-	-	TGTGCCAGCAGCGACGGTGGCGGAGTCTATGGCTACACCTTC	CASSDGGGVYGYTF
TRBV6-5	TRBJ1-1	-	TRBD1	TGTGCCAGCACCCCAAAACAGGGGGCAAACACTGAAGCTTTCTTT	CASTPKQGANTEAFF
TRBV2	TRBJ2-1	-	TRBD1	TGTGCCACACAGGGGAGCTCCTACAATGAGCAGTTCTTC	CATQGSSYNEQFF
TRBV19	TRBJ1-1	once	TRBD1	TGTGCCAGTAGCCGACATGACAGGGGCCTCATGAACACTGAAGCTTTCTTT	CASSRHDRGLMNTEAFF
TRBV9	TRBJ2-2	-	TRBD1	TGTGCCAGCAGCGTCATGACAGGGGGCGGGGAGCTGTTTTTT	CASSVMTGGGELFF
TRBV29-1	TRBJ2-7	-	TRBD1	TGCAGCGTTGAAGGACAGGGCTACGAGCAGTACTTC	CSVEGQGYEQYF
TRBV9	TRBJ1-3	-	-	TGTGCCAGCAGCGTAGGGGGTAGCTCTGGAAACACCATATATTTT	CASSVGGSSGNTIYF
TRBV6-4	TRBJ2-1	-	-	TGTGCCAGCAGTGGGACTGCGGGTGAGCAGTTCTTC	CASSGTAGEQFF
TRBV7-2	TRBJ2-3	few	-	TGTGCCAGCAAGTCCGACCCTAGCAGCACAGATACGCAGTATTTT	CASKSDPSSTDTQYF
TRBV5-6	TRBJ1-2	-	-	TGTGCCACGATGGTGGGGGGCCTTATTAACTATGGCTACACCTTC	CATMVGGLINYGYTF
TRBV14	TRBJ1-4	-	TRBD1	TGTGCCAGCAGCTATGAGAGACAGGGGCTCAATGCTGAAAAACTGTTTTTT	CASSYERQGLNAEKLFF
TRBV27	TRBJ1-2	-	TRBD1	TGTGCCAGCAGTCAGACAGGGGTGGATGGCTACACCTTC	CASSQTGVDGYTF
TRBV2	TRBJ2-4	-	-	TGTGCCAGCGGCCCGGAGGGTTGGAGAAACATTCAGTACTTC	CASGPEGWRNIQYF
TRBV28	TRBJ2-7	-	-	TGTGCCAGCAGTCGACTCTTCTACGAGCAGTACTTC	CASSRLFYEQYF
TRBV5-1	TRBJ1-2	-	TRBD1	TGCGCCAGCAGCTCTTTCGGATCCGGGACAGGGTACTATGGCTACACCTTC	CASSSFGSGTGYYGYTF
TRBV27	TRBJ1-1	-	TRBD1	TGTGCCAGCAGTTTCGACAGGGGGGGCACTGAAGCTTTCTTT	CASSFDRGGTEAFF
TRBV28	TRBJ1-1	-	-	TGTGCCAGCAGTTTGGGTGAAGCTTTCTTT	CASSLGEAFF
TRBV2	TRBJ1-1	-	TRBD1	TGTGCCAGCAGGACCACAGGGGGTAACACTGAAGCTTTCTTT	CASRTTGGNTEAFF
TRBV7-2	TRBJ1-2	-	-	TGTGCCAGCAGCTTAATGACTAGGCCGGGCTACACCTTC	CASSLMTRPGYTF
TRBV19	TRBJ1-1	once	-	TGTGCCAGTAGTATAACCACGAACACTGAAGCTTTCTTT	CASSITTNTEAFF
TRBV3-1/TRBV3-2	TRBJ1-5	-	-	TGTGCCAGCAGTCGGGCTTATAGCAATCAGCCCCAGCATTTT	CASSRAYSNQPQHF
TRBV5-1	TRBJ1-4	few	TRBD1	TGCGCCAGCAGCGAACAGACAGGGACTAATGAAAAACTGTTTTTT	CASSEQTGTNEKLFF
TRBV7-2	TRBJ1-1	-	-	TGTGCCAGCAGCTTAGCGCGGGGGGGGAACACTGAAGCTTTCTTT	CASSLARGGNTEAFF
TRBV11-2	TRBJ2-1	-	-	TGTGCCAGCAGCCCTTGGGTAATAGGTAGCAATGAGCAGTTCTTC	CASSPWVIGSNEQFF
TRBV11-3	TRBJ2-3	once	-	TGTGCCAGCAGCTCTCGGACAGATACGCAGTATTTT	CASSSRTDTQYF
TRBV5-1	TRBJ1-2	-	-	TGCGCCAGCAGCTTGTGGGGATCTAACTATGGCTACACCTTC	CASSLWGSNYGYTF
TRBV18	TRBJ2-7	-	TRBD1	TGTGCCAGCTCACCAGCGGGAACAGGGGGCGCGGGGGAGCAGTACTTC	CASSPAGTGGAGEQYF